The clone carrying this T cell receptor beta chain was detected many times. Its specificity is not known. Germline-derived CDR1 and CDR2 are SGHRS and YFSETQ. V was clipped by 5 bases and J by 4 bases, with 16 bases between them. The CDR3 sequence is 14 residues long. The sample comes from a study of response to subunit inactivated influenza vaccine. Study results and limitations: Each seasonal influenza vaccination, the authors suggested, recruits few new T cells.

TCRdb re-analysed the RT-PCR reads in MiXCR, keeping a single row per CDR3 protein. The sample includes approximately 250,000 distinct CDR3 sequences, more than 9% of them seen just once. This material consisted of non-naive T cells sorted from PBMCs, taken 14 to 15 days before vaccination. The rearrangement links TRBV5-1 to TRBJ2-7, with a possible D match to TRBD2 (5 bases). This TCR derives from a man aged 45-65 years who received an inactivated influenza vaccine. The CDR3, as DNA: TGCGCCAGCAGTCACAGCGGCAGCCGTTACGAGCAGTACTTC. The encoded protein is CASSHSGSRYEQYF.